The sequence of this TCR beta chain was determined in a study of shared clonotypes between healthy human individuals (TCRdb year 2020). General notes on the study: The cohort comprised a couple of women and a few men aged 18 to 49 years. For each donor, three plates each were used for CD4 naive and CD4 memory, two plates were used for CD8 naive, and one plate was used for CD8 memory. To estimate repertoire size and how much clonotype sharing occurs between individuals, the study deeply sequenced the blood TCR repertoires of five or six healthy adults. Different laboratories and diverse techniques were used to prepare libraries and sequence TCR repertoires, to increase sequencing depth and limit assay-specific biases. Per donor, leukapheresis produced somewhere between about 0.94 and 9 billion PBMCs.

CD8 naive samples were CD45RO-negative cells positively selected for CCR7, giving a CD45RA+CCR7+ population that excluded TemRA cells. Donors were healthy HIV-negative adults with no recently reported acute infections or vaccinations. Every donor was a Caucasian adult residing in Nashville, Tennessee, USA. Blood was obtained by leukapheresis, after which PBMCs were separated by Ficoll-Histopaque density gradient centrifugation and cryopreserved in liquid nitrogen vapor phase. Purity and quantity of every magnetically sorted T cell population were checked by analytical flow cytometry. Each sorted fraction had its genomic DNA isolated and then quantified by UV absorbance on a Nanodrop 2000c. In the case of this clone: The specificity of this receptor is unknown. Base qualities are missing; no much larger clone stands one base away.

What the authors observed across the whole study: Sampling was restricted to blood, and TCR repertoires in tissue are likely to differ from TCR repertoires in blood. Naive subsets generally had larger estimated clonotype richness than memory subsets. Rarefaction of sorted-subset datasets indicated incomplete sequencing despite the large sequencing depth. Compared with non-shared clonotypes, clonotypes shared by all four sorted-subset donors had higher generation probabilities. Sharing across several donors was observed for 4.5% to 6.5% of naive CD4, around 3.5% of naive CD8, 2% to 2.5% of memory CD4, and less than 0.45% of memory CD8 clonotypes. Pairwise subsampling indicated that sequencing depth was expected to affect the degree of clonotype sharing among donors. Because the study included only a small number of donors, the genetic and exposure-history diversity represented was limited.

Using the deep immunoSEQ assay, multiplex PCR amplified TCR CDR3 regions from genomic DNA. Extracted genomic DNA from each cell subset was spread evenly across all wells of several immunoSEQ 96-well plates, with each plate serving as a replicate. For sorted subsets, approximately 200 ng of genomic DNA, equivalent to roughly 30,000 T cell genomes, went into each replicate PCR. The purified libraries were quantified using a Qubit 3.0 fluorometer, sized with a Bioanalyzer 2100, and then quantified again using the KAPA Library Quantification kit. Each immunoSEQ 96-well plate was sequenced on its own single-read 150-cycle Illumina NextSeq 550 flow cell. The original methods were these. Because the immunoSEQ output held only junctional sequences and lacked quality scores, the filtering could not match the filtering applied to full-length reads. Sequences were annotated with PyIR, a Python wrapper for IgBLAST v1.9, using IMGT germline references to assign V/J genes and CDR3. Any read was removed if the V/J assignment was weak (E-value above 1e-6), the CDR3 was missing, or the read contained stop codons, out-of-frame junctions, or ambiguous translated residues. V3J clonotypes were defined as sequences sharing an identical inferred V gene, J gene, and CDR3 amino acid sequence. Percentage overlap between repertoires was calculated by dividing the number of shared unique clonotypes by the size of the smaller repertoire. RTK rarefaction, the Chao1 estimator, and Recon v2.1 estimates of unobserved clonotypes were used to assess repertoire richness. OLGA was used to compute generation probabilities for all TCRbeta clonotypes that the gDNA method yielded from a handful of donors. TCRdb took over this immuneACCESS table, retaining in-frame rearrangements with V and J assigned. Such tables are incomplete; in checked studies, under half of the missing clones stem from an unresolved V gene, and the remainder is unexplained. V, J and clone size derive from that table, while D and trimming were established from the DNA sequence. The sample records about 2.1 million clones, just under 95% of which are singletons. The ten top clones hold about 1.7% of the sample.

Sequences were obtained from naive CD8+ T cells from PBMCs. The label giving this sample's cell subset or site can be read as: CD45RA+CCR7+. This clonotype was obtained from a man younger than 35 in good health. Some clones in this sample may be carry-over from other donors' samples.

The CDR3 reads CASSEDRTSGNTIYF. The DNA is as follows: TGTGCCAGCAGCGAGGACAGGACCTCTGGAAACACCATATATTTT. The V gene is TRBV7-2 and the J gene is TRBJ1-3, with 7 junctional bases fitting TRBD1. Compared with germline, V lacks 5 bases and J lacks 0 bases; bases without a gene match: 4. The germline V gene encodes CDR1 SGHTA and CDR2 FQGNSA. The CDR3 sequence holds 15 residues, the cysteine and phenylalanine included. Solely the CDR3 DNA is kept, with 45 bases framed from the first base.